What follows are 9 T cell receptor beta chains derived from one specimen sequenced in a study of blood T cells in healthy people across ages. Alongside a J-beta primer mix, a sample-barcoded 5' primer served in a second PCR lasting about 6 to 11 cycles. TCRdb reprocessed the 5' RACE reads via MiXCR and lists one record per CDR3 protein. The sample contains more than 650,000 distinct CDR3 sequences, over 20% of which appear only once. Material: blood. These receptors were obtained from a man between 65 and 85 years old in good health.

The chain has TRBV12-3 or TRBV12-4 and TRBJ2-2; D uncertain. With 6 bases removed from V and 6 bases from J, the gap between germline ends came to 14 bases. The CDR3 sequence is 14 residues long. CDR3 loop: CASSPARGAGELFF. As DNA, the CDR3 is TGTGCCAGCAGCCCAGCTCGAGGAGCCGGGGAGCTGTTTTTT.

The table lists this clonotype with a few counts. The chain employs TRBV11-1 and TRBJ2-7, with TRBD1 matching 10 bases. This CDR3 region has 15 residues. After removal of 5 bases from V and 4 bases from J, the junction contained 8 bases not matched to a gene. CDR1 SGHAT and CDR2 FQDESV come from the germline V gene (reference sequence). The CDR3 DNA is TGTGCCAGCAGCCTTGTTGGGGACAGGGGTTACGAGCAGTACTTC. Its protein product is CASSLVGDRGYEQYF.

The chain links TRBV7-2 to TRBJ2-2, with D unclear. Looked up from germline, CDR1 is SGHTA and CDR2 is FQGNSA. V lost 0 bases, J lost 9 bases, and 11 bases lay in between. This CDR3 region has 14 residues. The CDR3: CASSLAAGPWELFF. The CDR3 coding sequence is TGTGCCAGCAGCTTAGCGGCAGGTCCATGGGAGCTGTTTTTT.

This chain connects TRBV18 to TRBJ2-3; D is undetermined. Trimming took off 6 bases at V and 10 bases at J, with 29 bases between the two ends. CDR3 length: 17 residues. Germline CDR1 reads KGHSH; CDR2 reads LQKENI. CDR3: CASSRPSSPRPFDPQYF. The CDR3 bases are TGTGCCAGCTCCCGGCCCTCTTCTCCCCGTCCGTTCGATCCGCAGTATTTT.

This chain uses TRBV19 with TRBJ2-1; D remains unclear. The CDR3 is made up of 13 amino acids. CDR1 and CDR2 from the germline V gene are LNHDA and SQIVND (reference sequence). The V gene lost 7 bases and the J gene lost 7 bases, with 14 bases spanning the gap. CDR3 DNA: TGTGCCAGTACCCGGCGGCCTGGAAATGAGCAGTTCTTC. This encodes CASTRRPGNEQFF.

The chain has TRBV28 and TRBJ2-4; no firm D call. This CDR3 contains 11 residues. Germline-derived CDR1 and CDR2 are MDHEN and SYDVKM. V was clipped by 2 bases and J by 8 bases, with 4 bases between them. The CDR3 sequence: CASSLEDIQYF. CDR3 bases: TGTGCCAGCAGTTTAGAGGACATTCAGTACTTC.

This clonotype was recorded a few times. The chain joins TRBV12-3 or TRBV12-4 to TRBJ2-7; no clear D gene. CDR3 length: 13 residues. V lost 2 bases to trimming and J lost 4 bases, with 9 bases between them. Here the CDR3 reads CASSLRAQYEQYF. The CDR3 DNA follows: TGTGCCAGCAGTTTAAGAGCGCAGTACGAGCAGTACTTC.

This clonotype was detected a few times. The chain uses TRBV3-1 and TRBJ1-2; D ambiguous. The V gene lost 4 bases and the J gene lost 7 bases, with 16 bases spanning the gap. The CDR3 consists of 14 residues. Germline V CDR1 and CDR2: LGHDT, YNNKEL (reference sequence). CDR3 sequence: CASSLTARRTGYTF. CDR3 in DNA: TGTGCCAGCAGCCTGACGGCGAGGCGTACTGGCTACACCTTC.

This clonotype turned up a few times. V usage is TRBV11-2 and J usage is TRBJ1-1; possible D gene TRBD1, 5 bases. The CDR3 has 15 amino acids. V lost 5 bases, J lost 3 bases, and 16 bases lay in between. CDR1 SGHAT and CDR2 FQNNGV come from the germline V gene. The CDR3: CASSLRILTDTEAFF. CDR3 sequence (DNA): TGTGCCAGCAGCCTTAGGATATTGACAGACACTGAAGCTTTCTTT.